The 30 T cell receptor beta chains listed next were all sequenced from one sample in a study of blood T cell repertoires in COVID-19. Method: immunoSEQ multiplex PCR; TCRdb's copy keeps in-frame clones and lacks some. The table shows a few hundred thousand clones, with about 90% occurring only once. The sequenced sample consisted of peripheral blood. The receptors here all came from a woman aged 25 to 39 with COVID-19, enrolled during active disease.

This chain joins TRBV18 and TRBJ1-5; 8 nucleotides match TRBD1. The V segment lost 5 bases and the J segment 0 bases; nucleotides outside the gene matches: 3. The CDR3 sequence is 15 residues long. Germline loops: CDR1 KGHSH, CDR2 LQKENI. The CDR3 sequence: CASSTDRVSNQPQHF. CDR3 bases: TGTGCCAGCTCAACGGACAGGGTTAGCAATCAGCCCCAGCATTTT.

The chain combines TRBV6-5 with TRBJ2-2; a weak D match, TRBD2 (5 bases). Germline V CDR1 and CDR2: MNHEY, SVGAGI. Trimming removed 4 bases from V and 6 bases from J, with 15 bases in between. The CDR3 totals 15 residues. The CDR3 reads CASSFRLLQAGELFF. Written as DNA, the CDR3 is TGTGCCAGCAGTTTTCGACTACTTCAGGCCGGGGAGCTGTTTTTT.

The chain's CDR3 is CASRFSGGVHEQYF. The CDR3 nucleotides read TGTGCCAGCAGATTTAGCGGGGGGGTCCACGAGCAGTACTTC. The genes are TRBV6-5 and TRBJ2-7; 11 bases line up with TRBD2. V lost 6 bases to trimming and J lost 5 bases; unmatched junction nucleotides: 6. The CDR3 totals 14 residues. CDR1 is MNHEY and CDR2 is SVGAGI in the germline V gene.

DNA of the CDR3: TGTGCCAGCAGCGGAATCGGGACTCCGCTCAACGAGCAGTACTTC. Translating it yields CASSGIGTPLNEQYF. This chain links TRBV5-6 with TRBJ2-7, with TRBD2 as a possible D gene (6 bases). Trimming took off 4 bases at V and 5 bases at J, with 19 bases between the two ends. The CDR3 is 15 residues long. Germline lookup yields CDR1 SGHDT and CDR2 YYEEEE.

The count of this clone is one. The chain joins TRBV7-9 to TRBJ1-6; D remains ambiguous. Germline V gene sequence: CDR1 SEHNR, CDR2 FQNEAQ (reference sequence). V was pared by 5 bases and J by 11 bases, with 22 bases between. The CDR3 has 16 amino acids. CDR3 sequence: CASSGSEDGYGAPLHF. The CDR3 DNA sequence: TGTGCCAGCAGCGGCTCTGAGGACGGCTACGGGGCACCCCTCCACTTT.

This clone was recorded once. The rearrangement joins TRBV27 to TRBJ1-2; D possibly corresponds to TRBD1 (5 bases). This CDR3 has 14 amino acids. The V gene lost 3 bases and the J gene lost 6 bases, with 14 bases spanning the gap. Germline V gene sequence: CDR1 MNHEY, CDR2 SMNVEV (reference sequence). In DNA, the CDR3 is TGTGCCAGCAGTTTCTCCGGCAGGGTAAATGGCTACACCTTC. This encodes CASSFSGRVNGYTF.

The CDR3 sequence is CASRVEEDGNTIYF. Written as DNA, the CDR3 is TGTGCCAGCAGGGTTGAAGAGGATGGAAACACCATATATTTT. This chain joins TRBV7-9 and TRBJ1-3; D remains ambiguous. The V end was cut by 6 bases, the J end by 3 bases, with 12 bases between. There are 14 residues in the CDR3. The germline V gene encodes CDR1 SEHNR and CDR2 FQNEAQ (reference sequence).

The genes are TRBV11-2 and TRBJ2-7, with TRBD2 matching 7 bases. The V segment lost 5 bases and the J segment 3 bases; nucleotides outside the gene matches: 10. The CDR3 has 15 amino acids. Germline CDR1 SGHAT, CDR2 FQNNGV. CDR3 protein: CASSQSGGPIYEQYF. CDR3 bases: TGTGCCAGCAGCCAGTCGGGGGGACCTATCTACGAGCAGTACTTC.

The chain has TRBV7-9 and TRBJ1-2; D call uncertain. The germline CDR1 and CDR2 sequences are SEHNR and FQNEAQ (reference sequence). CDR3 length: 13 residues. Trimming took 2 bases from V and 5 from J, leaving 9 bases between them. The CDR3 protein is CASSLSGIYGYTF. The CDR3 DNA is TGTGCCAGCAGCTTATCCGGGATTTATGGCTACACCTTC.

This clone was seen a few times. The chain has TRBV9 and TRBJ2-5, with 9 bases lining up with TRBD2. The CDR3 runs 15 residues. CDR1 is SGDLS and CDR2 is YYNGEE in the germline V gene. J lost 4 bases, V lost 2 bases, and 6 bases had no gene match. CDR3: CASSVRGGGAETQYF. CDR3 DNA sequence: TGTGCCAGCAGCGTCAGAGGCGGGGGGGCAGAGACCCAGTACTTC.

As to this clone: An end of the junction differs from the germline gene, which may be a read error. The V and J genes are TRBV4-2 and TRBJ1-1; D is perhaps TRBD1 (6 bases). This CDR3 has 14 residues. Germline-derived CDR1 and CDR2 are LGHNA and YNFKEQ. This CDR3 reads CASSQDPQPDSTLF. The CDR3 DNA reads as TGTGCCAGCAGCCAAGACCCTCAGCCGGACAGCACATTATTT.

The gene calls are TRBV27 and TRBJ2-1; TRBD2 is a possible D gene (6 bases). The CDR3 is 11 amino acids. V shed 10 bases and J shed 8 bases, with 12 bases lying between them. The germline V gene encodes CDR1 MNHEY and CDR2 SMNVEV (reference sequence). The chain's CDR3 is CATRLGHEQFF. CDR3 DNA sequence: TGTGCCACCCGACTAGGTCATGAGCAGTTCTTC.

The chain employs TRBV7-9 and TRBJ2-7, with D unclear. The CDR3 runs to 12 residues. Trimming pared 2 bases from V and 4 bases from J, leaving 6 bases between. Germline V gene lookup returns CDR1 SEHNR and CDR2 FQNEAQ (reference sequence). As DNA, the CDR3 is TGTGCCAGCAGCTTATATCCGTACGAGCAGTACTTC. Translating it yields CASSLYPYEQYF.

V is TRBV3-1 (or the pseudogene TRBV3-2) and J is TRBJ1-1; no definite D call. CDR3 size: 13 residues. From germline, CDR1 is LGHDT and CDR2 YNNKEL (reference sequence). The germline V and J ends were trimmed by 3 bases and 1 base, with 6 bases remaining between them. The CDR3 region is CASSQAPNTEAFF. For the CDR3, the DNA is TGTGCCAGCAGCCAGGCCCCGAACACTGAAGCTTTCTTT.

Remarks on this clone: Other DNA sequences in the same sample also yield this CDR3. The J gene is TRBJ1-2, the V gene TRBV5-6; possibly TRBD1 for D (5 bases). V gave up 4 bases and J gave up 5 bases, with 12 bases separating them. The CDR3 contains 13 residues. Germline CDR1 is SGHDT and CDR2 is YYEEEE. The CDR3 nucleotides read TGTGCCAGCAGCCCGCGAACAGGATATGGCTACACCTTC. Protein: CASSPRTGYGYTF.

The chain employs TRBV7-2 and TRBJ2-5; D perhaps matches TRBD2 (5 bases). V dropped 3 bases and J dropped 3 bases, with 8 bases sitting between them. Per germline, CDR1 SGHTA and CDR2 FQGNSA. There are 13 residues in the CDR3. CDR3 nucleotide sequence: TGTGCCAGCAGCTTGCGGCGGGAAGAGACCCAGTACTTC. Residues: CASSLRREETQYF.

The genes are TRBV13 and TRBJ2-1; 7 bases agree with TRBD1. The V segment lost 0 bases and the J segment 0 bases; nucleotides outside the gene matches: 5. Germline V CDR1 and CDR2: PRHDT, FYEKMQ (reference sequence). CDR3 length: 17 amino acids. The CDR3 DNA sequence: TGTGCCAGCAGCTTAGGGCGACAGGGAAGCTCCTACAATGAGCAGTTCTTC. This encodes CASSLGRQGSSYNEQFF. Full variable domain (rest looked up from reference TRBV13 and TRBJ2-1): AAGVIQSPRHLIKEKRETATLKCYPIPRHDTVYWYQQGPGQDPQFLISFYEKMQSDKGSIPDRFSAQQFSDYHSELNMSSLELGDSALYFCASSLGRQGSSYNEQFFGPGTRLTVL.

The genes are TRBV28 and TRBJ1-2; D is perhaps TRBD1 (6 bases). The CDR3 runs to 13 residues. Germline CDR1 reads MDHEN; CDR2 reads SYDVKM. V dropped 6 bases and J dropped 4 bases, with 12 bases sitting between them. The CDR3 region has the DNA TGTGCCAGCAGGACAGGTGGCAGCTATGGCTACACCTTC. Translating gives CASRTGGSYGYTF.

The CDR3 sequence is CASSLDGGLYEQYF. The CDR3 bases are TGCGCCAGCAGCTTGGACGGGGGGCTCTACGAGCAGTACTTC. The chain joins TRBV5-1 to TRBJ2-7, with D tentatively TRBD2 (7 bases). This CDR3 has 14 residues. Trimming took 0 bases from V and 3 from J, leaving 10 bases between them. Germline V CDR1 and CDR2: SGHRS, YFSETQ. Full variable domain (remainder filled in from reference TRBV5-1 and TRBJ2-7): KAGVTQTPRYLIKTRGQQVTLSCSPISGHRSVSWYQQTPGQGLQFLFEYFSETQRNKGNFPGRFSGRQFSNSRSEMNVSTLELGDSALYLCASSLDGGLYEQYFGPGTRLTVT.

The chain combines TRBV5-1 with TRBJ2-4; 9 nucleotides line up with TRBD1. This CDR3 has 15 amino acids. J gave up 6 bases and V 0 bases, and 4 bases lay outside the gene matches. Germline CDR1 SGHRS, CDR2 YFSETQ. DNA of the CDR3: TGCGCCAGCAGCTTGGGGACAGGGGATGGAAACATTCAGTACTTC. Amino acids: CASSLGTGDGNIQYF.

This clone has only a few counts. The chain joins TRBV27 to TRBJ1-5; the match to TRBD1 covers 7 bases. V dropped 5 bases and J dropped 5; count of bases not matched to a gene: 15. Germline CDR1 and CDR2: MNHEY and SMNVEV (reference sequence). The CDR3 contains 17 residues. CDR3: CASSPWGERQGDQPQHF. The DNA for the CDR3 is TGTGCCAGCAGTCCTTGGGGGGAACGACAGGGTGATCAGCCCCAGCATTTT.

A remark on this clone: Within the sample, other DNA sequences also encode this same CDR3. The chain uses TRBV6-5 and TRBJ1-2; D uncertain. Trimming cost V 2 bases and J 4 bases, with 8 bases left between them. The CDR3 length is 13 residues. The germline V gene encodes CDR1 MNHEY and CDR2 SVGAGI. The CDR3 loop reads CASSYEGFYGYTF. For the CDR3, the DNA is TGTGCCAGCAGTTACGAGGGTTTCTATGGCTACACCTTC.

V is TRBV6-5 and J is TRBJ1-2, with 10 bases that match TRBD1. CDR1 is MNHEY and CDR2 is SVGAGI in the germline V gene. The V gene end was trimmed by 3 bases and the J gene end by 7 bases; junction bases not matched to a gene: 11. The CDR3 runs to 16 residues. CDR3 region: CASSYKTGGGIGGYTF. CDR3 sequence (DNA): TGTGCCAGCAGTTATAAGACAGGGGGCGGGATTGGTGGCTACACCTTC.

The CDR3: CASTGSMYTGELFF. The CDR3 DNA follows: TGCGCCAGTACAGGGAGCATGTACACCGGGGAGCTGTTTTTT. V gene TRBV10-2 combines with J gene TRBJ2-2; maybe TRBD1 (6 bases). The V end lost 9 bases, the J end lost 3 bases, and 14 bases lay between the germline ends. There are 14 residues in the CDR3. Germline CDR1 WSHSY, CDR2 SAAADI.

This clone was picked up one time. The chain combines TRBV5-6 with TRBJ2-7; no clear D gene. V lost 4 bases and J lost 6, with 14 bases in between. The CDR3 length is 13 residues. The V gene's germline CDR1 is SGHDT and CDR2 YYEEEE. The CDR3, as DNA: TGTGCCAGCAGCACCCTCGCGGTCGGCGAGCAGTACTTC. This encodes CASSTLAVGEQYF.

V gene TRBV3-1 (or the pseudogene TRBV3-2) combines with J gene TRBJ2-2, with D perhaps matching TRBD2 (6 bases). The CDR3 covers 17 residues. With 3 bases removed from V and 2 bases from J, the gap between germline ends came to 16 bases. Germline V CDR1 and CDR2: LGHDT, YNNKEL (reference sequence). The CDR3 loop reads CASSQPVPGLNTGELFF. The CDR3 DNA is TGTGCCAGCAGCCAGCCCGTCCCGGGACTTAACACCGGGGAGCTGTTTTTT.

The chain links TRBV5-1 to TRBJ2-5, with D possibly matching TRBD1 (8 bases). V lost 4 bases to trimming and J lost 5 bases, with 15 bases between them. The CDR3 length is 14 residues. Germline V gene lookup returns CDR1 SGHRS and CDR2 YFSETQ. The CDR3 loop is CASSRGQGGETQYF. The CDR3 DNA reads TGCGCCAGCAGCCGCGGACAGGGAGGGGAGACCCAGTACTTC.

The count of this clone is one. The rearrangement joins TRBV27 to TRBJ2-1; TRBD2 is a possible D gene (6 bases). With 6 bases removed from V and 0 bases from J, the gap between germline ends came to 15 bases. The CDR3 consists of 16 residues. The germline V gene encodes CDR1 MNHEY and CDR2 SMNVEV (reference sequence). CDR3 amino acids: CASSWGGGSSYNEQFF. In nucleotides, the CDR3 is TGTGCCAGCAGCTGGGGTGGGGGGAGCTCCTACAATGAGCAGTTCTTC.

This chain links TRBV10-2 with TRBJ2-5; no clear D. Trimming took off 0 bases at V and 6 bases at J, with 8 bases between the two ends. CDR3 length equals 13 residues. The germline CDR1 and CDR2 sequences are WSHSY and SAAADI. The CDR3 spells CASSESSRKTQYF. DNA for the CDR3: TGCGCCAGCAGTGAGTCCTCGCGGAAGACCCAGTACTTC.

V is TRBV18 and J is TRBJ1-2; 7 positions match TRBD1. V trimming: 3 bases; J trimming: 8 bases; junction bases outside the gene matches: 6. The CDR3 is made up of 13 amino acids. Germline assignment: CDR1 KGHSH and CDR2 LQKENI. CDR3 region: CASSPTGFEGYTF. The DNA of the CDR3 is TGTGCCAGCTCACCGACAGGGTTTGAAGGCTACACCTTC.